The present TCR beta chain was sequenced within a study of identical twins. Whole-study results and caveats: Sequences that were beta out-of-frame showed weaker excess twin sharing. Conclusions were drawn cross-sectionally by statistical analysis, without following the same donors. There was an excess of low generation probability in the out-of-frame alpha sequences that twins shared. One should note that invariant MAIT and iNKT cells could partly confound zero-insertion analyses.

TCRdb re-called the 5' RACE reads with MiXCR, one entry per CDR3 protein. The table lists some 570,000 distinct CDR3 sequences, around 20% of them singletons. V lost 5 bases, J lost 0 bases, and 8 bases stayed unmatched. Looked up from germline, CDR1 is MDHEN and CDR2 is SYDVKM. CDR3 length: 18 amino acids. This clonotype was seen repeatedly, ten times or more. Its target is unknown. These data are also associated with another study on yellow fever vaccine responses in identical twins.

The sequenced material came from CD4+ T cells sorted from blood. The source is a woman under 30 in good health. V is TRBV28 and J is TRBJ2-6; 9 bases line up with TRBD1. CDR3: CASSPWTGDSSGANVLTF. In nucleotides, the CDR3 is TGTGCCAGCAGTCCATGGACAGGGGATAGCTCTGGGGCCAACGTCCTGACTTTC.